This T cell receptor (beta chain) derives from a study of regulatory T cells in long-lasting Graves disease. Documented time point: persistent/refractory GD, antithyroid drugs over 5 years with positive TRAb. Researchers made the TCR library from RNA that was extracted from PBMCs. Patients met American Thyroid Association criteria for Graves' disease. In Xi'an, China, an endocrinology department was the source of patients. Relying on iRepertoire HTBI primers and Arm-PCR of CDR3 regions, the team built TCR beta libraries. Each CDR3 protein is one row after TCRdb ran MiXCR on the multiplex PCR reads. Of about 470,000 distinct CDR3 sequences in the sample, roughly a fifth were seen once. Study-wide points: The researchers studied only peripheral blood, not thyroid tissue.

Regarding this clonotype: Its antigen is unidentified. With a much larger clone just one base away, this may be a read error.

CDR1 and CDR2 (germline): SGHVS, FNYEAQ. The CDR3 contains 15 residues. V shed 7 bases, J shed 0 bases, and the junction held 7 bases outside the gene matches. The sample consisted of peripheral blood mononuclear cells (PBMCs), taken when the disease was refractory, from a patient treated with antithyroid drugs. The gene calls are TRBV7-6 and TRBJ2-5, with 8 bases matching TRBD1. The receptor's source is a female donor with Graves disease. The CDR3 coding sequence is TGTGCCAGCAACCCCAGGGACAGGTACCAAGAGACCCAGTACTTC. Protein: CASNPRDRYQETQYF.